The subject of this entry is one TCR beta chain. The entry originates in a study of blood T cell repertoires in COVID-19. Assay: immunoSEQ multiplex PCR; the TCRdb copy retains only in-frame clones and omits some. The sample contains over 120,000 clones, around 90% of which appear only once. Germline V lookup: CDR1 SGHRS, CDR2 YFSETQ. Trimming cost V 7 bases and J 5 bases; bases outside gene matches: 7. The CDR3 has 14 residues. V usage is TRBV5-1 and J usage is TRBJ2-5; 11 bases are shared with TRBD2. The sequenced sample was peripheral blood. This clonotype was obtained from a woman aged 50 to 65 with acute or convalescent COVID-19. DNA of the CDR3: TGCGCCAGCGGATTACTAGCGGGAGTTGAGACCCAGTACTTC. Translation: CASGLLAGVETQYF.